These 3 T cell receptor beta chains were sequenced from one sample in a study of CD8 T cells in Susac syndrome. With random hexamers, 0.5 to 1 ug RNA was reverse transcribed. TCRdb re-called the immunoSEQ multiplex PCR reads through MiXCR, storing one row per CDR3 protein. In the table there are roughly 150,000 distinct CDR3 sequences, roughly nine tenths of which are singletons. Input material: CD4+ T cells from PBMCs. These receptors all stem from a human donor in good health.

The chain couples TRBV10-3 to TRBJ1-5, with 7 nucleotides matching TRBD1. V gave up 6 bases and J gave up 3 bases; unmatched junction bases: 2. The germline V gene encodes CDR1 ENHRY and CDR2 SYGVKD. The CDR3 length is 13 residues. The CDR3 loop reads CAISGQANQPQHF. The DNA of the CDR3 is TGTGCCATCAGCGGACAGGCCAATCAGCCCCAGCATTTT.

The chain combines TRBV20-1 with TRBJ1-2, with a weak D call TRBD1 (6 bases). The ends were cut back, 3 bases at V and 3 bases at J, with 14 bases in the middle. The CDR3 extends over 14 amino acids. Germline CDR1 reads DFQATT; CDR2 reads SNEGSKA (reference sequence). CDR3 nucleotide sequence: TGCAGTGCTAGGGGTGGGGGCGCCGACTATGGCTACACCTTC. It specifies CSARGGGADYGYTF.

This CDR3 is CAINRTGVRKQYF. CDR3 sequence (DNA): TGTGCCATCAACCGGACAGGGGTGCGGAAGCAGTACTTC. The chain combines TRBV6-2 or TRBV6-3 with TRBJ2-7; 9 positions match TRBD1. The V and J ends lost 10 bases and 8 bases, in that order; junction bases with no gene match: 12. The germline gives CDR1 MNHEY, CDR2 SVGEGT. The CDR3 contains 13 residues.